The 28 T cell receptor beta chains below come from one sample, sequenced in a study of a mutant IDH1 vaccine in newly diagnosed glioma. The repertoire was sequenced with immunoSEQ multiplex PCR; TCRdb's copy has only in-frame clones and lacks some. The table includes some 68,000 clones, 79% detected once. The sample's time point: baseline, week 1 (first vaccination visit). The treatment was: pre-vaccination baseline after standard-of-care therapy. The specimen was PBMCs, collected from a glioma patient treated with radiotherapy, temozolomide or both. The receptors were gathered from a man aged 50 to 60 with glioma.

This chain connects TRBV5-8 to TRBJ1-5; no clear D. CDR1 and CDR2 (germline): SGHTS, YDEGEE. Trimming left V 6 bases short and J 2 bases short, with 9 bases between. This CDR3 contains 13 residues. Written as DNA, the CDR3 is TGTGCCAGCACTGACCAGGGCAATCAGCCCCAGCATTTT. Protein product: CASTDQGNQPQHF.

The chain links TRBV19 to TRBJ2-2; D call uncertain. The germline V gene encodes CDR1 LNHDA and CDR2 SQIVND (reference sequence). V lost 6 bases and J 0 bases, leaving 8 bases between the germline ends. CDR3 length: 14 amino acids. The CDR3: CASRGPSNTGELFF. In DNA, the CDR3 is TGTGCCAGTAGAGGACCCTCGAACACCGGGGAGCTGTTTTTT.

This chain uses TRBV25-1 with TRBJ1-2; TRBD1 matches 7 bases. Germline values: CDR1 MGHDK, CDR2 SYGVNS. This CDR3 has 14 residues. V was pared by 5 bases and J by 2 bases, with 5 bases of the junction left unmatched. As DNA, the CDR3 is TGTGCCAGCAGTTCCTCAGGGGGGAACTATGGCTACACCTTC. Encoded protein: CASSSSGGNYGYTF.

This sequence joins TRBV30 and TRBJ1-1; D gene uncertain. The CDR3 totals 11 residues. Trimming cost V 0 bases and J 6 bases, with 5 bases left between them. Germline CDR1 is GTSNPN and CDR2 is SVGIG (reference sequence). DNA of the CDR3: TGTGCCTGGAGTGTAACAGCTGAAGCTTTCTTT. It yields the protein CAWSVTAEAFF.

The V gene is TRBV4-3, the J gene TRBJ1-2, with unresolved D. The CDR3 consists of 15 residues. From germline, CDR1 is LGHNA and CDR2 YSLEER. Trimming took 1 base from V and 4 from J, leaving 13 bases between them. The chain's CDR3 is CASSQASGIGYGYTF. CDR3 bases: TGCGCCAGCAGCCAAGCGTCGGGGATAGGCTATGGCTACACCTTC.

V is TRBV4-1 and J is TRBJ2-1, with a weak D call TRBD2 (7 bases). This CDR3 has 17 amino acids. V lost 3 bases and J 8 bases, leaving 23 bases between the germline ends. The V gene's germline CDR1 is MGHRA and CDR2 YSYEKL. The CDR3 bases are TGCGCCAGCAGCCATCACCTAACGGGGGGCCATACATATGAGCAGTTCTTC. Protein product: CASSHHLTGGHTYEQFF.

This clone was seen only once. V gene TRBV6-5 combines with J gene TRBJ1-1; D perhaps matches TRBD1 (5 bases). V lost 5 bases and J lost 3, with 7 bases in between. This CDR3 has 12 amino acids. Germline V lookup: CDR1 MNHEY, CDR2 SVGAGI. The CDR3 DNA reads TGTGCCAGCAGTCGCAGGGACACTGAAGCTTTCTTT. Amino acid sequence: CASSRRDTEAFF.

CDR3 sequence reads: CASSGRDTQYF. The CDR3 DNA sequence: TGTGCCAGCAGCGGGAGGGATACGCAGTATTTT. The chain is built from TRBV6-5 and TRBJ2-3; 7 bases map to TRBD2. From germline, CDR1 is MNHEY and CDR2 SVGAGI. V lost 6 bases to trimming and J lost 6 bases; unmatched junction nucleotides: 0. The CDR3 consists of 11 residues.

The rearrangement links TRBV5-4 to TRBJ2-1; D is perhaps TRBD1 (6 bases). Trimming pared 4 bases from V and 4 bases from J, leaving 9 bases between. The CDR3 spans 13 residues. The germline gives CDR1 SGHNT, CDR2 YYREEE (reference sequence). CDR3 in amino acids: CASSPGQYNEQFF. The CDR3 region has the DNA TGTGCCAGCAGCCCCGGACAGTACAATGAGCAGTTCTTC.

The chain combines TRBV19 with TRBJ1-2, with a tentative D call TRBD1 (6 bases). Per germline, CDR1 LNHDA and CDR2 SQIVND (reference sequence). The V end was cut by 9 bases, the J end by 2 bases, with 22 bases between. The CDR3 runs 16 residues. In DNA, the CDR3 is TGTGCCAGCTTCGCCCACGAGCGGGGGGCCAACTATGGCTACACCTTC. Translated, it gives CASFAHERGANYGYTF.

The chain links TRBV15 to TRBJ2-7; the D call may be TRBD1 or TRBD2 (7 bases each). This CDR3 region has 15 residues. The V gene lost 8 bases and the J gene lost 2 bases, with 19 bases spanning the gap. CDR1 and CDR2 from the germline V gene are LNHNV and YYDKDF (reference sequence). The CDR3 sequence: CATGGGGGSPYEQYF. Here the CDR3 DNA reads TGTGCCACCGGAGGGGGCGGGGGAAGCCCCTACGAGCAGTACTTC.

This chain connects TRBV2 to TRBJ2-1, with D perhaps TRBD1 (6 bases). The CDR3 is made up of 14 amino acids. Germline V gene data show CDR1 as SNHLY and CDR2 as FYNNEI. The V gene lost 1 base and the J gene lost 7 bases, with 11 bases spanning the gap. The CDR3 loop is CASSEVVTGNEQFF. The CDR3 DNA sequence: TGTGCCAGCAGTGAAGTAGTGACAGGTAATGAGCAGTTCTTC.

The rearrangement links TRBV19 to TRBJ1-2; D gene unclear. The germline CDR1 and CDR2 sequences are LNHDA and SQIVND (reference sequence). The length of the CDR3 is 13 residues. Trimming took off 5 bases at V and 8 bases at J, with 15 bases between the two ends. CDR3 nucleotides: TGTGCCAGTAGTCTGGAAGGGAGCGGGGGCTACACCTTC. It codes for CASSLEGSGGYTF.

This clone was seen only once. The V gene is TRBV6-1, the J gene TRBJ2-7; D possibly corresponds to TRBD2 (6 bases). The CDR3 sequence is 15 residues long. The V gene lost 4 bases and the J gene lost 0 bases, with 13 bases spanning the gap. CDR1 is MNHNS and CDR2 is SASEGT in the germline V gene. The CDR3 nucleotides are TGTGCCAGCAGTGCGCCCTCCGGGAGCTCCTACGAGCAGTACTTC. It yields the protein CASSAPSGSSYEQYF.

The rearrangement uses TRBV7-9 and TRBJ1-3; D is uncertain. Germline CDR1 is SEHNR and CDR2 is FQNEAQ (reference sequence). This CDR3 is built from 14 residues. V lost 2 bases to trimming and J lost 2 bases, with 7 bases between them. The CDR3 DNA sequence: TGTGCCAGCAGCTTAACAGCCACTGGAAACACCATATATTTT. This translates into CASSLTATGNTIYF.

The chain joins TRBV2 to TRBJ1-1, with unresolved D. The germline V and J ends were trimmed by 5 bases and 5 bases, with 15 bases remaining between them. CDR1 is SNHLY and CDR2 is FYNNEI in the germline V gene. The CDR3 has 14 amino acids. Here the CDR3 reads CASSPVGGKTEAFF. CDR3 coding DNA: TGTGCCAGCAGTCCAGTGGGTGGTAAGACTGAAGCTTTCTTT. The full variable domain, rest sourced from reference TRBV2 and TRBJ1-1, is EPEVTQTPSHQVTQMGQEVILRCVPISNHLYFYWYRQILGQKVEFLVSFYNNEISEKSEIFDDQFSVERPDGSNFTLKIRSTKLEDSAMYFCASSPVGGKTEAFFGQGTRLTVV.

V is TRBV30 and J is TRBJ2-1; TRBD2 aligns across 9 bases. This CDR3 is built from 15 residues. Germline V gene lookup returns CDR1 GTSNPN and CDR2 SVGIG (reference sequence). The V segment lost 1 base and the J segment 7 bases; nucleotides outside the gene matches: 8. CDR3 sequence (DNA): TGTGCCTGGAGTGCGGGGCTAGCGGGGCGGAATGAGCAGTTCTTC. This gives the protein CAWSAGLAGRNEQFF. Full variable domain (outside the CDR3, taken from reference TRBV30 and TRBJ2-1): SQTIHQWPATLVQPVGSPLSLECTVEGTSNPNLYWYRQAAGRGLQLLFYSVGIGQISSEVPQNLSASRPQDRQFILSSKKLLLSDSGFYLCAWSAGLAGRNEQFFGPGTRLTVL.

This chain uses TRBV5-4 with TRBJ2-2; D ambiguous. Per the germline V gene, CDR1 is SGHNT and CDR2 is YYREEE (reference sequence). Trimming removed 4 bases at V and 0 bases at J, with 7 bases between. CDR3 size: 14 residues. The CDR3 is CASSPRTNTGELFF. The CDR3 DNA reads as TGTGCCAGCAGCCCTAGAACGAACACCGGGGAGCTGTTTTTT.

The chain is built from TRBV25-1 and TRBJ2-7; possible D gene TRBD1, 6 bases. Deletions cut 10 bases from V and 4 bases from J, with 11 bases between. This CDR3 is 11 amino acids long. CDR1 is MGHDK and CDR2 is SYGVNS in the germline V gene. CDR3 DNA: TGTGCCACCCGACAGGCTTACGAGCAGTACTTC. Translated: CATRQAYEQYF.

The chain carries TRBV2 and TRBJ2-5; D gene uncertain. The CDR3 extends over 13 amino acids. Germline lookup yields CDR1 SNHLY and CDR2 FYNNEI. Trimming shortened V by 4 bases and J by 4 bases, and 10 bases separated the two germline ends. The CDR3 region is CASSVEALETQYF. CDR3 nucleotide sequence: TGTGCCAGCAGTGTCGAAGCTCTAGAGACCCAGTACTTC.

The J gene is TRBJ1-1, the V gene TRBV7-9; the match to TRBD1 covers 9 bases. This CDR3 is 17 amino acids long. Per germline, CDR1 SEHNR and CDR2 FQNEAQ (reference sequence). V dropped 4 bases and J dropped 6; count of bases not matched to a gene: 15. CDR3 loop: CASSSGTTRDREAEAFF. CDR3 DNA sequence: TGTGCCAGCAGCTCTGGTACGACTCGGGACAGGGAGGCTGAAGCTTTCTTT.

V gene TRBV5-4 combines with J gene TRBJ2-5, with TRBD1 as a possible D gene (6 bases). This CDR3 spans 13 amino acids. Germline V gene data show CDR1 as SGHNT and CDR2 as YYREEE (reference sequence). V lost 9 bases and J lost 5, with 17 bases in between. CDR3 DNA: TGTGCCACCCTGCAGAAGGGGGAGGAGACCCAGTACTTC. Encoded protein: CATLQKGEETQYF. Drawing the rest from reference TRBV5-4 and TRBJ2-5, the complete variable domain is ETGVTQSPTHLIKTRGQQVTLRCSSQSGHNTVSWYQQALGQGPQFIFQYYREEENGRGNFPPRFSGLQFPNYSSELNVNALELDDSALYLCATLQKGEETQYFGPGTRLLVL.

V is TRBV5-5 and J is TRBJ1-1; the D is unclear. The V and J ends lost 4 bases and 8 bases respectively, with 15 bases between them. Germline lookup yields CDR1 SGHKS and CDR2 YYEKEE (reference sequence). CDR3 length: 13 amino acids. The CDR3: CASSLQFPREAFF. The CDR3 DNA reads TGTGCCAGCAGCCTGCAGTTTCCGCGGGAAGCTTTCTTT.

The chain combines TRBV7-2 with TRBJ1-3; 8 positions agree with TRBD1. The V gene's germline CDR1 is SGHTA and CDR2 FQGNSA. The length of the CDR3 is 14 residues. The V segment lost 6 bases and the J segment 4 bases; nucleotides outside the gene matches: 5. The CDR3 sequence is CASRPGGAGNTIYF. The CDR3 nucleotides read TGTGCCAGCAGGCCAGGGGGCGCCGGAAACACCATATATTTT.

This clone was recorded a few times. CDR3 protein: CASSPWAYDYGYTF. Written as DNA, the CDR3 is TGTGCCAGCAGCCCCTGGGCGTACGACTATGGCTACACCTTC. This chain joins TRBV14 and TRBJ1-2, with D hard to call. The germline V gene encodes CDR1 SGHDN and CDR2 FVKESK. CDR3 length: 14 amino acids. V dropped 4 bases and J dropped 3 bases, with 12 bases sitting between them.

V is TRBV20-1 and J is TRBJ1-1, with D unclear. The CDR3 is made up of 11 amino acids. Trimming removed 3 bases from V and 4 bases from J, with 6 bases in between. The germline CDR1 and CDR2 sequences are DFQATT and SNEGSKA (reference sequence). The CDR3 sequence is CSASEGTEAFF. As DNA, the CDR3 is TGCAGTGCTAGTGAGGGCACTGAAGCTTTCTTT.

This clone was counted a few times. This chain uses TRBV6-4 with TRBJ1-5; tentative D call: TRBD1 (6 bases). The CDR3 runs to 13 residues. The germline gives CDR1 MRHNA, CDR2 SNTAGT. Trimming shortened V by 6 bases and J by 5 bases, and 11 bases separated the two germline ends. The CDR3 nucleotides are TGTGCCAGCAGACAGGGACCTTATCAGCCCCAGCATTTT. It encodes CASRQGPYQPQHF.

In its sample, this clone was seen a few times. V is TRBV28 and J is TRBJ1-1; weak D call: TRBD1 (6 bases). V was trimmed by 5 bases and J by 3 bases, leaving 7 bases between them. Germline CDR1 is MDHEN and CDR2 is SYDVKM. This CDR3 comprises 12 residues. The CDR3 DNA follows: TGTGCCAGCAGTCAGGGGTACACTGAAGCTTTCTTT. This gives the protein CASSQGYTEAFF.